The 17 T cell receptor beta chains presented below share a single source sample, sequenced in a study of Ad26.COV2.S vaccination and SARS-CoV-2 variants. Specified treatment: around 19 received Ad26.COV2.S at low or high dose, single or two shots; several received placebo; per-sample allocation not given. It was on day 63 after the first vaccine or placebo injection that samples were taken. Generated by immunoSEQ multiplex PCR, the TCRdb table keeps only in-frame clones and is missing some. The data contain about 420,000 clones, approximately 90% of them seen just once; the ten biggest clones take up less than 4%. Specimen: peripheral blood, collected in a trial of Ad26.COV2.S vaccine versus placebo. Receptors were obtained from a person aged 18-65 years who received the Ad26.COV2.S COVID-19 vaccine or a placebo.

V usage is TRBV24-1 and J usage is TRBJ1-5; 9 nucleotides align to TRBD1. V was pared by 9 bases and J by 1 base, with 3 bases of the junction left unmatched. From germline, CDR1 is KGHDR and CDR2 SFDVKD. CDR3 length: 14 residues. The CDR3: CATGGQGSNQPQHF. The DNA of the CDR3 is TGTGCCACCGGGGGACAGGGAAGCAATCAGCCCCAGCATTTT.

This chain links TRBV19 with TRBJ2-7; tentative D call: TRBD2 (7 bases). Trimming stripped 3 bases from V and 5 bases from J, with 11 bases between. The CDR3 runs 13 residues. Germline V CDR1 and CDR2: LNHDA, SQIVND (reference sequence). The chain's CDR3 is CASSMGGLDEQYF. CDR3 coding DNA: TGTGCCAGTAGTATGGGGGGGCTGGACGAGCAGTACTTC.

The CDR3 protein is CASSYGGQSLSYEQYF. In DNA form, the CDR3 reads TGTGCCAGCAGTTACGGGGGACAGAGTCTCTCCTACGAGCAGTACTTC. The chain carries TRBV6-2 or TRBV6-3 and TRBJ2-7; 7 bases are shared with TRBD1. In germline, CDR1 is MNHEY, CDR2 SVGEGT. The CDR3 runs 16 residues. Trimming took 2 bases from V and 0 from J; bases not matched to a gene: 7.

About this clone: This same CDR3 is encoded by further DNA sequences in the sample. The DNA of the CDR3 is TGTGCCAGCAGCTTAGTTGGGGACTCTGGAAACACCATATATTTT. It translates to CASSLVGDSGNTIYF. The chain recombines TRBV7-8 with TRBJ1-3; D unclear. The V end lost 1 base, the J end lost 0 bases, and 7 bases lay between the germline ends. Germline V CDR1 and CDR2: SGHVS, FQNEAQ. The CDR3 totals 15 residues.

This chain uses TRBV9 with TRBJ1-2; 11 bases fit TRBD1. With 4 bases clipped from V and 4 bases from J, the junction kept 18 bases outside the gene matches. Germline V lookup: CDR1 SGDLS, CDR2 YYNGEE. This CDR3 has 19 amino acids. Here the CDR3 DNA reads TGTGCCAGCAGCACTCGACCAGGCGGACAGGGGGCGCGTGGCTATGGCTACACCTTC. This translates into CASSTRPGGQGARGYGYTF.

This clone came up a few times. The chain has TRBV5-6 and TRBJ1-5; no reliable D call. Trimming removed 1 base at V and 6 bases at J, with 5 bases between. Germline-derived CDR1 and CDR2 are SGHDT and YYEEEE. This CDR3 is built from 12 residues. CDR3 loop: CASSLRGQPQHF. The DNA for the CDR3 is TGTGCCAGCAGCTTGAGAGGTCAGCCCCAGCATTTT.

The chain recombines TRBV5-4 with TRBJ2-3; no firm D call. The CDR3 has 14 amino acids. With 0 bases removed from V and 2 bases from J, the gap between germline ends came to 7 bases. The germline CDR1 and CDR2 sequences are SGHNT and YYREEE (reference sequence). The CDR3 DNA is TGTGCCAGCAGCTTGGGCAGAGACACAGATACGCAGTATTTT. Protein: CASSLGRDTDTQYF.

The chain is built from TRBV24-1 and TRBJ1-2; D gene unclear. From germline, CDR1 is KGHDR and CDR2 SFDVKD. V was clipped by 3 bases and J by 5 bases, with 9 bases between them. This CDR3 is built from 13 residues. CDR3 sequence (DNA): TGTGCCACCAGTGATCCCCGAGGGTATGGCTACACCTTC. It specifies CATSDPRGYGYTF.

The chain uses TRBV7-2 and TRBJ2-7; 7 nucleotides agree with TRBD2. This CDR3 has 14 residues. V gave up 5 bases and J gave up 5 bases; unmatched junction bases: 9. Germline lookup yields CDR1 SGHTA and CDR2 FQGNSA. The CDR3 DNA reads TGTGCCAGCAGCCGGACGGGGGGTACGCACGAGCAGTACTTC. Its protein product is CASSRTGGTHEQYF.

The V gene is TRBV5-1, the J gene TRBJ2-7, with D perhaps TRBD1 (5 bases). The CDR3 length is 13 residues. Germline values: CDR1 SGHRS, CDR2 YFSETQ. V gave up 5 bases and J gave up 2 bases, with 11 bases separating them. For the CDR3, the DNA is TGCGCCAGCAGTTCGCAGGGCACCTACGAGCAGTACTTC. It codes for CASSSQGTYEQYF.

The rearrangement uses TRBV3-1 (or the pseudogene TRBV3-2) and TRBJ1-2; the D is unclear. Germline V CDR1 and CDR2: LGHDT, YNNKEL (reference sequence). This CDR3 is built from 14 residues. V dropped 9 bases and J dropped 0 bases, with 14 bases sitting between them. As DNA, the CDR3 is TGTGCCAGTTCCAACCAGGTTACTAACTATGGCTACACCTTC. Translation gives CASSNQVTNYGYTF.

V gene TRBV28 combines with J gene TRBJ1-5; TRBD1 agrees at 10 bases. The length of the CDR3 is 16 residues. V trimming: 5 bases; J trimming: 7 bases; junction bases outside the gene matches: 11. Per germline, CDR1 MDHEN and CDR2 SYDVKM. The CDR3 spells CASSDDRGLNKQPQHF. The CDR3 bases are TGTGCCAGCAGTGATGACAGGGGGCTGAATAAGCAGCCCCAGCATTTT. Together with reference TRBV28 and TRBJ1-5, the CDR3 gives the full variable domain: DVKVTQSSRYLVKRTGEKVFLECVQDMDHENMFWYRQDPGLGLRLIYFSYDVKMKEKGDIPEGYSVSREKKERFSLILESASTNQTSMYLCASSDDRGLNKQPQHFGDGTRLSIL.

On this clone: One junction end disagrees with the germline gene, perhaps due to a read error. The V gene is TRBV4-3, the J gene TRBJ2-7; TRBD2 matches 7 bases. This CDR3 spans 15 amino acids. Germline-derived CDR1 and CDR2 are LGHNA and YSLEER. The CDR3 reads CASSQAGLPAYEQYF. The CDR3 DNA is TGCGCCAGCAGTCAAGCGGGGCTTCCCGCATACGAGCAGTACTTC.

V gene TRBV4-1 combines with J gene TRBJ2-7; D gene ambiguous. V shed 3 bases and J shed 7 bases, with 10 bases lying between them. The CDR3 loop spans 12 amino acids. Germline-derived CDR1 and CDR2 are MGHRA and YSYEKL. In DNA form, the CDR3 reads TGCGCCAGCAGCCAGGGTAAGACAGAGCAGTACTTC. Amino acids: CASSQGKTEQYF.

The V call is TRBV5-1, the J call TRBJ1-3; 7 nucleotides agree with TRBD1. The trim removed 4 bases at V and 0 bases at J, leaving 7 bases unmatched. CDR1 and CDR2 (germline): SGHRS, YFSETQ. This CDR3 spans 16 amino acids. The CDR3 region has the DNA TGCGCCAGCAGCCCCGGGACAGTGATCTCTGGAAACACCATATATTTT. It specifies CASSPGTVISGNTIYF. Together with reference TRBV5-1 and TRBJ1-3, the CDR3 gives the full variable domain: KAGVTQTPRYLIKTRGQQVTLSCSPISGHRSVSWYQQTPGQGLQFLFEYFSETQRNKGNFPGRFSGRQFSNSRSEMNVSTLELGDSALYLCASSPGTVISGNTIYFGEGSWLTVV.

This rearrangement joins TRBV28 to TRBJ2-7; D may correspond to TRBD1 or TRBD2 (6 bases each). Germline CDR1 reads MDHEN; CDR2 reads SYDVKM. Between the trimmed V and J ends, which lost 3 bases and 1 base, there was a span of 13 bases. The CDR3 consists of 15 residues. This CDR3 reads CASSLEGVWSYEQYF. CDR3 nucleotide sequence: TGTGCCAGCAGTTTGGAGGGGGTATGGTCCTACGAGCAGTACTTC.

J is TRBJ2-5 and V is TRBV28; D not certain. There are 12 residues in the CDR3. Germline lookup yields CDR1 MDHEN and CDR2 SYDVKM. The V and J ends lost 7 bases and 1 base respectively, with 7 bases between them. CDR3: CASTGIQETQYF. For the CDR3, the DNA is TGTGCCAGCACTGGCATCCAAGAGACCCAGTACTTC.